This entry lists 12 T cell receptor beta chains sequenced from one sample in a study of neurological immune-mediated disorders. TCRdb independently ran MiXCR on the 5' RACE reads; one entry per CDR3 protein. The table includes about 89,000 distinct CDR3 sequences, just over 2.5% detected once. Sequencing input: PBMCs. All receptors derive from a woman aged 30 to 39 with multiple sclerosis.

This clonotype was detected many times. The V and J genes are TRBV25-1 and TRBJ2-1, with a possible D match to TRBD1 (6 bases). Germline V gives CDR1 MGHDK, CDR2 SYGVNS. CDR3 length equals 14 residues. V lost 0 bases to trimming and J lost 13 bases, with 16 bases between them. The CDR3 coding sequence is TGTGCCAGCAGTGAATATAATACCGGACAGTTCCAGTTCTTC. Translating gives CASSEYNTGQFQFF. Using reference TRBV25-1 and TRBJ2-1 for the parts outside the CDR3, the full variable domain is EADIYQTPRYLVIGTGKKITLECSQTMGHDKMYWYQQDPGMELHLIHYSYGVNSTEKGDLSSESTVSRIRTEHFPLTLESARPSHTSQYLCASSEYNTGQFQFFGPGTRLTVL.

This clonotype is labeled as medium-sized. This rearrangement joins TRBV7-2 to TRBJ1-1, with a weak D call TRBD1 (6 bases). This CDR3 is 13 amino acids long. V lost 3 bases to trimming and J lost 1 base, with 6 bases between them. Germline lookup yields CDR1 SGHTA and CDR2 FQGNSA. The CDR3 region is CASSLTGNTEAFF. The CDR3 nucleotides read TGTGCCAGCAGCTTGACAGGGAACACTGAAGCTTTCTTT.

Ten or more counts support this clonotype. This rearrangement joins TRBV5-1 to TRBJ1-2; D ambiguous. Between the trimmed V and J ends, which lost 4 bases and 9 bases, there was a span of 16 bases. CDR1 and CDR2 from the germline V gene are SGHRS and YFSETQ. The CDR3 sequence is 13 residues long. Here the CDR3 DNA reads TGCGCCAGCAGCCCGATGGGATTCGGGAGCTACACCTTC. Encoded protein: CASSPMGFGSYTF.

Ten or more counts support this clonotype. The rearrangement links TRBV7-3 to TRBJ2-1; 12 bases match TRBD2. CDR1 and CDR2 (germline): SGHTA, FQGTGA. This CDR3 region has 16 residues. Trimming cost V 0 bases and J 10 bases; bases outside gene matches: 7. In DNA, the CDR3 is TGTGCCAGCAGCTTAACATCCCTAGCGGGAGGGGGAGAGCAGTTCTTC. As protein: CASSLTSLAGGGEQFF.

The table lists this clonotype with many counts. The chain carries TRBV20-1 and TRBJ2-7, with D tentatively TRBD2 (6 bases). V shed 1 base and J shed 0 bases, with 22 bases lying between them. CDR1 and CDR2 from the germline V gene are DFQATT and SNEGSKA (reference sequence). The CDR3 covers 18 residues. CDR3 region: CSARGRRERDPPSYEQYF. CDR3 bases: TGCAGTGCTAGAGGTAGGAGGGAGAGGGATCCCCCCTCCTACGAGCAGTACTTC.

The table lists this clonotype with many counts. The chain combines TRBV7-2 with TRBJ2-7; 10 nucleotides match TRBD1. Germline loops: CDR1 SGHTA, CDR2 FQGNSA. Trimming removed 5 bases from V and 4 bases from J; junction bases left unmatched: 11. The CDR3 is made up of 16 amino acids. CDR3 residues: CASSRGIGTGDYEQYF. Written as DNA, the CDR3 is TGTGCCAGCAGCCGGGGTATAGGGACAGGGGATTACGAGCAGTACTTC.

This clonotype was seen repeatedly, ten times or more. A read error may produce the germline difference seen at one junction end. The chain combines TRBV20-1 with TRBJ1-4; D gene unclear. This CDR3 has 8 amino acids. Germline assignment: CDR1 DFQATT and CDR2 SNEGSKA (reference sequence). The CDR3 sequence: CSDSDGLF. Written as DNA, the CDR3 is TGCAGTGACTCGGACGGACTTTTT.

In its sample, this clonotype was seen many times. This chain joins TRBV20-1 and TRBJ2-2; TRBD2 agrees at 10 bases. Germline V gene sequence: CDR1 DFQATT, CDR2 SNEGSKA (reference sequence). The CDR3 consists of 18 residues. V lost 0 bases to trimming and J lost 5 bases; unmatched junction nucleotides: 12. CDR3 loop: CSARDDRSGSGRTGELFF. The CDR3 bases are TGCAGTGCTAGAGATGACCGTTCGGGTAGCGGGAGGACCGGGGAGCTGTTTTTT.

The sample holds many counts of this clonotype. The chain links TRBV7-2 to TRBJ2-1; D remains ambiguous. V lost 5 bases, J lost 0 bases, and 14 bases lay in between. Germline values: CDR1 SGHTA, CDR2 FQGNSA. The CDR3 loop spans 16 amino acids. CDR3 in DNA: TGTGCCAGCAGCACCCGTCCGGGTGACTCCTACAATGAGCAGTTCTTC. Translating it yields CASSTRPGDSYNEQFF.

This clonotype was observed at least ten times. V is TRBV12-3 or TRBV12-4 and J is TRBJ2-1; TRBD1 is a possible D gene (6 bases). The CDR3 has 14 residues. V lost 6 bases and J lost 3, with 12 bases in between. The CDR3 region has the DNA TGTGCCAGCAGCAGATACAGGGACTACAATGAGCAGTTCTTC. Protein product: CASSRYRDYNEQFF.

This clonotype occurred many times. The chain is built from TRBV27 and TRBJ1-5; 7 positions agree with TRBD1. CDR3 size: 16 residues. J lost 6 bases, V lost 4 bases, and 12 bases had no gene match. Germline lookup yields CDR1 MNHEY and CDR2 SMNVEV (reference sequence). The CDR3 is CASSSATGVLGQPQHF. CDR3 DNA: TGTGCCAGCAGTTCCGCTACAGGGGTACTCGGTCAGCCCCAGCATTTT.

This clonotype was observed many times. The junction departs from germline at one end; a sequencing error may be responsible. The chain's CDR3 is CAISERIAERTDF. The CDR3 DNA reads as TGTGCCATCAGTGAACGAATAGCGGAGCGGACTGATTTT. The chain has TRBV10-3 and TRBJ2-3; TRBD2 is a possible D gene (6 bases). Germline V gene data show CDR1 as ENHRY and CDR2 as SYGVKD. The CDR3 sequence is 13 residues long.